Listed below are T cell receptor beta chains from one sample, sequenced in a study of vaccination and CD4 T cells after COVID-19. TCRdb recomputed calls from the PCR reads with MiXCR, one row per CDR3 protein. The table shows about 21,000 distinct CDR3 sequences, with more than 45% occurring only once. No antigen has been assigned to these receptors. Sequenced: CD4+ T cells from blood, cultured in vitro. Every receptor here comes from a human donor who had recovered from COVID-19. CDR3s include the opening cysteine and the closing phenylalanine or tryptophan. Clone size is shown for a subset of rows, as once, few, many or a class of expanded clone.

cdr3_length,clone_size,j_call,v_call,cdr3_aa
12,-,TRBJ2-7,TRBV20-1,CSVKRLTYEQYF
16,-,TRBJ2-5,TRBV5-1,CASSLTGSSRGETQYF
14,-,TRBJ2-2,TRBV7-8,CASSSDRVAGELFF
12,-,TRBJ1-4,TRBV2,CASRGEGEKLFF
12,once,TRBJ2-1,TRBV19,CASKGGGREQFF
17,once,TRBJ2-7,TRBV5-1,CASSLGAPRQWAYEQYF
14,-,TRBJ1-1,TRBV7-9,CASSLEWENTEAFF
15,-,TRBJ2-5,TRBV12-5,CASGDRERRGETQYF
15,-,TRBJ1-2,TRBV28,CASSFRDRTNYGYTF
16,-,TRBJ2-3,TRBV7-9,CASSPREGRGTDTQYF
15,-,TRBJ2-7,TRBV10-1,CASSPTGTGEYEQYF
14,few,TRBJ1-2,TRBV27,CASSLSGTGSGYTF
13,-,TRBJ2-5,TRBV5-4,CASSGTGDGTQYF
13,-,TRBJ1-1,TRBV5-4,CASSTGLNTEAFF
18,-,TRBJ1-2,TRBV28,CASSPPQQGARRDYGYTF
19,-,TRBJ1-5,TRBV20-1,CSARKPRDTLRVSNQPQHF
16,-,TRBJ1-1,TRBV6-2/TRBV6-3,CASSYIYGGPHTEAFF
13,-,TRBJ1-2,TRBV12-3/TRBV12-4,CASSLQLNYGYTF
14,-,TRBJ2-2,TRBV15,CATSKTGGLGELFF
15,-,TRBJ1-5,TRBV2,CASSYDGPSNQPQHF
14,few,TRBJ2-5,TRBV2,CASQTGPYKETQYF
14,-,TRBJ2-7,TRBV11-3,CASSSLQLSYEQYF
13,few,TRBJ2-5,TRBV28,CASTRRIQETQYF
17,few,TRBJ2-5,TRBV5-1,CASSQRLASGGAKTQYF
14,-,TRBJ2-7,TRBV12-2,CASRLRKLPSWEYF
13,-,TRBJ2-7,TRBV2,CASKRDSAYEQYF
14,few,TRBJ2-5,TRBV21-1,CASSNAGREETQYF
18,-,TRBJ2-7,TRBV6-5,CASSYSLGLALQDYEQYF
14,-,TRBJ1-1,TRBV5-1,CASSASGWGTEAFF
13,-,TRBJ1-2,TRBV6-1,CASSPEPSGGYTF
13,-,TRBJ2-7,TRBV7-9,CASSLAPSREQYF
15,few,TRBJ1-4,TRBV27,CASSTRQGSYEKLFF
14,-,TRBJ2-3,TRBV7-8,CASSLRSGTDTQYF
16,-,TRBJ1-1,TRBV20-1,CSARLRGRHERTEAFF
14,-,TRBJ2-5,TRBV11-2,CASSPPENQETQYF